This T cell receptor (beta chain) is from a study of cytomegalovirus exposure and HLA in healthy donors. Study-level background: A prior study identified 117 million unique TCR beta sequences from 200 million or so T cells. Of several hundred genotyped donors, roughly 80% clustered with self-reported Caucasian donors. Whole-study findings and limits: From TCR beta sequences, most subjects' HLA-A and HLA-B alleles were reportedly predicted accurately. In a later analysis, TCR beta V- and J-gene trimming was associated with a missense DCLRE1C variant.

Germline V gives CDR1 SGHAT, CDR2 FQNNGV. CDR3 length equals 16 residues. The V segment lost 3 bases and the J segment 6 bases; nucleotides outside the gene matches: 10. Worth noting for this clone: The antigen is undetermined.

The PCR contained 60 Vbeta and 13 Jbeta primers. Generated by immunoSEQ multiplex PCR, the TCRdb table keeps only in-frame clones and is missing some. The sample yields tens of thousands of clones, about three quarters seen once. This chain links TRBV11-2 with TRBJ1-1; TRBD1 agrees at 10 bases. This clonotype originated in a male donor in good health and CMV-seropositive. The sequencing sample was made of PBMCs. CDR3 protein: CASSLGGQGIRSEAFF. The CDR3 DNA reads TGTGCCAGCAGCTTGGGGGGACAGGGGATAAGGTCTGAAGCTTTCTTT. The full variable domain, rest sourced from reference TRBV11-2 and TRBJ1-1, is EAGVAQSPRYKIIEKRQSVAFWCNPISGHATLYWYQQILGQGPKLLIQFQNNGVVDDSQLPKDRFSAERLKGVDSTLKIQPAKLEDSAVYLCASSLGGQGIRSEAFFGQGTRLTVV.